What follows are 19 T cell receptor beta chains derived from one specimen sequenced in a study of CD8 T cells in ankylosing spondylitis. TCRdb reprocessed the 5' RACE reads with MiXCR, giving one entry per CDR3 protein. The data show about 330,000 distinct CDR3 sequences, with approximately 8% seen just once and 13% to 15% held by the top ten. Broader study findings: Within ankylosing spondylitis blood, a TCR beta motif made up of seven to nine highly homologous variants appeared to be characteristic.

These receptors have no identified antigens. The sequenced sample consisted of blood, either unsorted or a sorted T cell fraction (not recorded which). These receptors were obtained from a male donor with ankylosing spondylitis.

This clonotype showed up just a few times. This chain joins TRBV7-9 and TRBJ1-2; possible D gene TRBD1, 5 bases. Trimming took off 6 bases at V and 2 bases at J, with 7 bases between the two ends. Germline values: CDR1 SEHNR, CDR2 FQNEAQ (reference sequence). This CDR3 is 12 amino acids long. The CDR3 region is CASSGGNYGYTF. As DNA, the CDR3 is TGTGCCAGCAGTGGGGGGAACTATGGCTACACCTTC.

This clonotype was observed at least ten times. J is TRBJ1-5 and V is TRBV6-6; D gene unclear. This CDR3 contains 13 residues. The germline CDR1 and CDR2 sequences are MNHNY and SVGAGI (reference sequence). V lost 2 bases to trimming and J lost 0 bases, with 2 bases between them. DNA for the CDR3: TGTGCCAGCAGTTACGATAGCAATCAGCCCCAGCATTTT. Translation gives CASSYDSNQPQHF.

V is TRBV9 and J is TRBJ2-3; weak D call: TRBD2 (6 bases). The CDR3 loop spans 16 amino acids. Germline V gene sequence: CDR1 SGDLS, CDR2 YYNGEE. Deletions cut 3 bases from V and 1 base from J, with 15 bases between. The CDR3 DNA is TGTGCCAGCAGCGCGGGAGTAGGGTTAGGCACAGATACGCAGTATTTT. Translating it yields CASSAGVGLGTDTQYF.

This clonotype has a count of ten or more. The chain uses TRBV7-9 and TRBJ2-7; D might be TRBD1 or TRBD2, each matching 6 bases. Germline CDR1 and CDR2: SEHNR and FQNEAQ (reference sequence). The V end was cut by 6 bases, the J end by 2 bases, with 11 bases between. This CDR3 spans 13 amino acids. The CDR3 is CASSGGGPYEQYF. As DNA, the CDR3 is TGTGCCAGCAGTGGAGGGGGTCCCTACGAGCAGTACTTC.

There are a few counts of this clonotype. This chain uses TRBV20-1 with TRBJ2-5, with 7 nucleotides matching TRBD1. In germline, CDR1 is DFQATT, CDR2 SNEGSKA (reference sequence). CDR3 size: 14 residues. After removal of 5 bases from V and 5 bases from J, the junction contained 11 bases not matched to a gene. CDR3 DNA: TGCAGTGCTGAATTGACAGGGAGATTTGAGACCCAGTACTTC. It yields the protein CSAELTGRFETQYF.

This clonotype was counted only a few times. The chain joins TRBV7-9 to TRBJ1-1; D remains ambiguous. V was trimmed by 4 bases and J by 3 bases, leaving 9 bases between them. The CDR3 spans 13 residues. Germline CDR1 reads SEHNR; CDR2 reads FQNEAQ (reference sequence). CDR3 loop: CASSYSLDTEAFF. The CDR3 DNA is TGTGCCAGCAGCTACTCCCTTGACACTGAAGCTTTCTTT.

This clonotype occurred many times. The V gene is TRBV12-3 or TRBV12-4, the J gene TRBJ2-7; TRBD1 agrees at 7 bases. The CDR3 extends over 14 amino acids. The J segment lost 2 bases and the V segment lost 1 base, leaving 2 bases of the junction unmatched. CDR3 protein: CASSLDRGPYEQYF. CDR3 DNA sequence: TGTGCCAGCAGTTTAGACAGGGGACCCTACGAGCAGTACTTC.

This clonotype was seen ten or more times. CDR3: CASSPDRGLYEQYF. In nucleotides, the CDR3 is TGTGCCAGCAGCCCGGACAGGGGGCTGTACGAGCAGTACTTC. This sequence joins TRBV7-2 and TRBJ2-7; TRBD1 aligns across 11 bases. Germline V gene data show CDR1 as SGHTA and CDR2 as FQGNSA. This CDR3 has 14 residues. Germline trimming cut 5 bases from V and 4 bases from J; bases unmatched to any gene: 4.

The CDR3 is CASSPGTGTRYTF. CDR3 DNA: TGTGCCAGCAGTCCCGGGACAGGGACGCGCTACACCTTC. The chain employs TRBV7-2 and TRBJ1-2, with 9 nucleotides matching TRBD1. Germline CDR1 and CDR2: SGHTA and FQGNSA. Trimming took 6 bases from V and 9 from J; bases not matched to a gene: 8. There are 13 residues in the CDR3.

This clonotype was detected a few times. The chain uses TRBV28 and TRBJ2-6; D possibly uses TRBD1 or TRBD2 (5 bases each). Germline lookup yields CDR1 MDHEN and CDR2 SYDVKM. Between the trimmed V and J ends, which lost 9 bases and 0 bases, there was a span of 12 bases. The CDR3 covers 15 residues. The CDR3 DNA is TGTGCCAGTGGGACCGGTAGCTCTGGGGCCAACGTCCTGACTTTC. Protein: CASGTGSSGANVLTF.

The chain couples TRBV28 to TRBJ2-7; TRBD2 might be the D (5 bases). V lost 8 bases and J 0 bases, leaving 14 bases between the germline ends. The CDR3 has 14 residues. Per the germline V gene, CDR1 is MDHEN and CDR2 is SYDVKM. CDR3 in amino acids: CASRGSGFSYEQYF. The CDR3 nucleotides read TGTGCCAGCCGGGGATCCGGATTCTCCTACGAGCAGTACTTC.

This clonotype has ten or more counts. The genes are TRBV7-2 and TRBJ2-5; no clear D gene. The CDR3 is made up of 13 amino acids. CDR1 SGHTA and CDR2 FQGNSA come from the germline V gene. The germline V and J ends were trimmed by 1 base and 4 bases, with 7 bases remaining between them. This chain's CDR3 is CASSLEAGETQYF. CDR3 sequence (DNA): TGTGCCAGCAGCTTAGAAGCAGGAGAGACCCAGTACTTC.

Only a few counts were recorded for this clonotype. This sequence joins TRBV20-1 and TRBJ2-7; TRBD2 matches 10 bases. Trimming at V came to 1 base and at J to 3 bases, leaving 3 bases not matched to a gene. Germline assignment: CDR1 DFQATT and CDR2 SNEGSKA (reference sequence). This CDR3 comprises 14 residues. CDR3 sequence: CSARVIAGGYEQYF. The CDR3 nucleotides read TGCAGTGCTAGAGTGATAGCGGGAGGCTACGAGCAGTACTTC.

V usage is TRBV3-1 and J usage is TRBJ2-2; 12 bases map to TRBD2. Trimming cost V 4 bases and J 5 bases; bases outside gene matches: 5. CDR3 size: 16 residues. CDR1 is LGHDT and CDR2 is YNNKEL in the germline V gene (reference sequence). CDR3 DNA sequence: TGTGCCAGCAGCCGCGGACTAGCGGGACGAACCGGGGAGCTGTTTTTT. Protein sequence: CASSRGLAGRTGELFF.

In its sample, this clonotype was seen many times. The chain is built from TRBV7-8 and TRBJ1-2; weak D call: TRBD1 (5 bases). Trimming removed 4 bases at V and 8 bases at J, with 14 bases between. In germline, CDR1 is SGHVS, CDR2 FQNEAQ. The CDR3 consists of 13 residues. CDR3 sequence (DNA): TGTGCCAGCAGCTCATTCCAGGGAGGAGGCTACACCTTC. Its protein is CASSSFQGGGYTF.

The chain couples TRBV19 to TRBJ2-7, with a possible D match to TRBD2 (7 bases). This CDR3 region has 20 residues. Germline lookup yields CDR1 LNHDA and CDR2 SQIVND (reference sequence). V was shortened by 3 bases and J by 4 bases, with 31 bases between the two germline ends. CDR3 nucleotides: TGTGCCAGTAGTATCGACAACGGTAGGGCTAGCGGAAGGGGGATGTACGAGCAGTACTTC. Its translation: CASSIDNGRASGRGMYEQYF.

The rearrangement uses TRBV29-1 and TRBJ2-6, with D hard to call. This CDR3 is built from 14 residues. CDR1 and CDR2 from the germline V gene are SQVTM and ANQGSEA. V was cut by 3 bases and J by 0 bases, with 6 bases left in between. The CDR3 DNA sequence: TGCAGCGTTGAGTTGGGCTCTGGGGCCAACGTCCTGACTTTC. This encodes CSVELGSGANVLTF.

The chain joins TRBV7-2 to TRBJ2-7, with D tentatively TRBD2 (5 bases). CDR1 is SGHTA and CDR2 is FQGNSA in the germline V gene. CDR3 length equals 17 residues. The V end lost 6 bases, the J end lost 5 bases, and 26 bases lay between the germline ends. This CDR3 reads CASSQDPVRLPGDEQYF. CDR3 nucleotides: TGTGCCAGCAGTCAAGACCCGGTTCGACTACCAGGAGACGAGCAGTACTTC.

This clonotype was seen more than once but under ten times. The chain joins TRBV9 to TRBJ1-3; D remains unclear. The CDR3 contains 16 residues. Germline assignment: CDR1 SGDLS and CDR2 YYNGEE. V was shortened by 0 bases and J by 4 bases, with 14 bases between the two germline ends. The CDR3 nucleotides read TGTGCCAGCAGCGTAGGCGGTTGGGATAGGGGAAACACCATATATTTT. This translates into CASSVGGWDRGNTIYF.